These 3 T cell receptor beta chains came from one sample sequenced in a study of early T cells in non-severe SARS-CoV-2 infection. MiXCR, run by TCRdb on the 5' RACE reads, gives a single entry per CDR3 protein. The sample consists of fewer than 85,000 distinct CDR3 sequences, around 11% of them appearing once. Sequencing was performed on whole blood, taken at baseline. The receptor source for this set is an adult who was a healthcare worker with PCR-confirmed SARS-CoV-2 infection or an uninfected control (not recorded which).

The chain recombines TRBV4-2 with TRBJ1-1; D is perhaps TRBD1 (5 bases). With 1 base removed from V and 4 bases from J, the gap between germline ends came to 10 bases. The CDR3 totals 14 residues. Germline V lookup: CDR1 LGHNA, CDR2 YNFKEQ. The CDR3 DNA sequence: TGTGCCAGCAGCCAAGGCAGGGTCGCCACTGAAGCTTTCTTT. The encoded protein is CASSQGRVATEAFF.

This clonotype showed up many times. The V and J genes are TRBV12-3 or TRBV12-4 and TRBJ1-1; a weak D match, TRBD1 (5 bases). Trimming pared 6 bases from V and 0 bases from J, leaving 11 bases between. CDR3 length: 14 residues. The CDR3 region has the DNA TGTGCCAGCAGGGCTGGGGGATTGAACACTGAAGCTTTCTTT. Protein: CASRAGGLNTEAFF.

The chain recombines TRBV18 with TRBJ2-7; D is undetermined. CDR3 length equals 13 residues. V lost 3 bases and J 6 bases, leaving 12 bases between the germline ends. Germline V CDR1 and CDR2: KGHSH, LQKENI. The DNA for the CDR3 is TGTGCCAGCTCACCGGGTGTAGGTACCGAGCAGTACTTC. Translated: CASSPGVGTEQYF.